Listed here are 18 T cell receptor beta chains from one sample, sequenced in a study of blood T cell repertoires in COVID-19. Data came from immunoSEQ multiplex PCR; TCRdb stores just in-frame clones and leaves some out. The repertoire holds over 250,000 clones, with approximately 92% as singletons. The material sequenced was PBMCs or T cells enriched from blood (not recorded which). The receptors stem from a woman aged 30 to 39 who had recovered from COVID-19.

The CDR3 DNA reads TGTGCCAGCCGGAACTTAGGAGGGACAGGGCATAATGGAGGCTACACCTTC. It codes for CASRNLGGTGHNGGYTF. This chain connects TRBV5-5 to TRBJ1-2; TRBD1 matches at 9 bases. The CDR3 runs 17 residues. The germline gives CDR1 SGHKS, CDR2 YYEKEE (reference sequence). The V and J ends lost 7 bases and 8 bases, in that order; junction bases with no gene match: 21. The complete variable domain, with remaining parts taken from reference TRBV5-5 and TRBJ1-2, reads DAGVTQSPTHLIKTRGQQVTLRCSPISGHKSVSWYQQVLGQGPQFIFQYYEKEERGRGNFPDRFSARQFPNYSSELNVNALLLGDSALYLCASRNLGGTGHNGGYTFGSGTRLTVV.

This clone has just one count. The J gene is TRBJ2-1, the V gene TRBV30; TRBD2 matches at 8 bases. Germline CDR1 and CDR2: GTSNPN and SVGIG (reference sequence). Losses at the gene ends were 4 bases for V and 1 base for J; bases not matched to a gene: 6. This CDR3 contains 15 residues. CDR3 protein: CAWTGGLGSYNEQFF. The CDR3 coding sequence is TGTGCCTGGACGGGGGGGCTAGGGTCCTACAATGAGCAGTTCTTC.

This clone was counted only a few times. This chain joins TRBV24-1 and TRBJ2-2, with 8 bases lining up with TRBD2. The CDR3 loop spans 16 amino acids. Germline V gene data show CDR1 as KGHDR and CDR2 as SFDVKD. V dropped 1 base and J dropped 3; count of bases not matched to a gene: 3. The CDR3 sequence: CATSDLGSGDTGELFF. The CDR3, as DNA: TGTGCCACCAGTGATTTAGGTAGCGGGGACACCGGGGAGCTGTTTTTT.

This sequence joins TRBV11-2 and TRBJ2-3, with D perhaps TRBD1 (6 bases). The V end lost 2 bases, the J end lost 6 bases, and 15 bases lay between the germline ends. This CDR3 is 15 amino acids long. CDR1 and CDR2 (germline): SGHAT, FQNNGV. The CDR3 loop reads CASSLKNPTGDTQYF. The CDR3 DNA sequence: TGTGCCAGCAGCTTAAAGAACCCAACAGGGGATACGCAGTATTTT.

V gene TRBV4-3 combines with J gene TRBJ2-1, with D unresolved. The CDR3 sequence is 15 residues long. Germline-derived CDR1 and CDR2 are LGHNA and YSLEER. The germline V and J ends were trimmed by 0 bases and 3 bases, with 9 bases remaining between them. CDR3 nucleotides: TGCGCCAGCAGCCAAGATTGGCGGAACTACAATGAGCAGTTCTTC. It is translated as CASSQDWRNYNEQFF.

V and J are TRBV3-1 (or the pseudogene TRBV3-2) and TRBJ2-1; TRBD2 agrees at 10 bases. Unmatched junction bases numbered 5, after V lost 6 bases and J lost 3 bases. Germline V gene sequence: CDR1 LGHDT, CDR2 YNNKEL (reference sequence). The CDR3 is 15 residues long. CDR3: CASRATSGIYNEQFF. CDR3 coding DNA: TGTGCCAGCAGGGCTACTAGCGGGATCTACAATGAGCAGTTCTTC.

The chain recombines TRBV7-3 with TRBJ1-5; D call uncertain. V was trimmed by 5 bases and J by 5 bases, leaving 13 bases between them. Germline CDR1 is SGHTA and CDR2 is FQGTGA. This CDR3 region has 14 residues. This CDR3 reads CASSPRRADQPQHF. DNA of the CDR3: TGTGCCAGCAGCCCCCGGCGGGCGGATCAGCCCCAGCATTTT.

V is TRBV28 and J is TRBJ2-2, with TRBD1 matching 7 bases. The CDR3 runs to 16 residues. Per the germline V gene, CDR1 is MDHEN and CDR2 is SYDVKM. V was clipped by 6 bases and J by 1 base; unmatched bases: 8. Here the CDR3 reads CASREGRTGNTGELFF. CDR3 in DNA: TGTGCCAGCAGGGAAGGAAGGACAGGGAACACCGGGGAGCTGTTTTTT.

This clone was picked up a small number of times. Germline is not matched at one junction end, which may reflect a read error. The chain combines TRBV6-2 or TRBV6-3 with TRBJ2-7; the match to TRBD2 covers 7 bases. CDR1 MNHEY and CDR2 SVGEGT come from the germline V gene. The CDR3 is 13 residues long. In nucleotides, the CDR3 is TGTGCCAGCAGTTACGGAGCGGGGAGGCTTTTCAACTTC. It yields the protein CASSYGAGRLFNF.

The chain links TRBV2 to TRBJ2-3, with D tentatively TRBD2 (6 bases). The CDR3 contains 14 residues. Germline lookup yields CDR1 SNHLY and CDR2 FYNNEI. Trimming shortened V by 8 bases and J by 1 base, and 13 bases separated the two germline ends. CDR3 sequence: CASGPGLGTDTQYF. CDR3 nucleotides: TGTGCCAGCGGTCCGGGACTTGGCACAGATACGCAGTATTTT.

The V gene is TRBV7-3, the J gene TRBJ2-3; 14 bases are a match to TRBD2. V was clipped by 4 bases and J by 5 bases; unmatched bases: 20. Germline loops: CDR1 SGHTA, CDR2 FQGTGA. This CDR3 has 21 amino acids. The CDR3 protein is CASSSQGLAGAPSNTGDTQYF. The DNA of the CDR3 is TGTGCCAGCAGCTCACAGGGACTAGCGGGAGCTCCCTCAAACACGGGAGATACGCAGTATTTT.

V usage is TRBV5-1 and J usage is TRBJ2-5, with no clear D. The germline CDR1 and CDR2 sequences are SGHRS and YFSETQ. This CDR3 has 13 amino acids. The V end lost 1 base, the J end lost 1 base, and 5 bases lay between the germline ends. The chain's CDR3 is CASSLHSQETQYF. CDR3 DNA sequence: TGCGCCAGCAGCTTGCACAGCCAAGAGACCCAGTACTTC.

The genes are TRBV5-8 and TRBJ1-2; 7 bases match TRBD1. Per the germline V gene, CDR1 is SGHTS and CDR2 is YDEGEE. The junction had 5 bases not matched to a gene; V was cut back by 1 base and J by 2 bases. The CDR3 is made up of 15 amino acids. CDR3 amino acids: CASSLRTGRNYGYTF. CDR3 DNA sequence: TGTGCCAGCAGCTTGAGGACAGGAAGAAACTATGGCTACACCTTC.

The chain combines TRBV5-1 with TRBJ2-7; maybe TRBD1 (5 bases). The CDR3 length is 11 residues. CDR1 is SGHRS and CDR2 is YFSETQ in the germline V gene. V was clipped by 4 bases and J by 12 bases, with 14 bases between them. CDR3 bases: TGCGCCAGCAGCGGACCAGGGCTGTGGTACTTC. Its translation is CASSGPGLWYF. The complete variable domain, with remaining parts taken from reference TRBV5-1 and TRBJ2-7, reads KAGVTQTPRYLIKTRGQQVTLSCSPISGHRSVSWYQQTPGQGLQFLFEYFSETQRNKGNFPGRFSGRQFSNSRSEMNVSTLELGDSALYLCASSGPGLWYFGPGTRLTVT.

The gene calls are TRBV5-4 and TRBJ2-1; weak D call: TRBD1 (5 bases). Trimming removed 4 bases from V and 8 bases from J, with 10 bases in between. CDR3 length equals 12 residues. Germline loops: CDR1 SGHNT, CDR2 YYREEE (reference sequence). CDR3 nucleotide sequence: TGTGCCAGCAGCCGACAGTTCGATGAGCAGTTCTTC. Translation: CASSRQFDEQFF.

V and J are TRBV4-1 and TRBJ2-7, with 11 bases that match TRBD1. This CDR3 spans 15 amino acids. The trim removed 4 bases at V and 3 bases at J, leaving 5 bases unmatched. Looked up from germline, CDR1 is MGHRA and CDR2 is YSYEKL. The CDR3 sequence is CASSPSDRGHYEQYF. The CDR3 nucleotides read TGCGCCAGCAGCCCTTCGGACAGGGGGCACTACGAGCAGTACTTC.

The CDR3 DNA sequence: TGTGCCAGCAGCGCGGGGACAGGGTTGGAAGAGACCCAGTACTTC. It is translated as CASSAGTGLEETQYF. V usage is TRBV11-3 and J usage is TRBJ2-5; 9 bases are shared with TRBD1. From germline, CDR1 is SGHNT and CDR2 YENEEA. V trimming: 5 bases; J trimming: 3 bases; junction bases outside the gene matches: 7. The CDR3 runs 15 residues. The variable domain in full, with the rest retrieved from reference TRBV11-3 and TRBJ2-5, is EAGVVQSPRYKIIEKKQPVAFWCNPISGHNTLYWYLQNLGQGPELLIRYENEEAVDDSQLPKDRFSAERLKGVDSTLKIQPAELGDSAVYLCASSAGTGLEETQYFGPGTRLLVL.

The gene calls are TRBV7-3 and TRBJ1-2; TRBD1 matches at 9 bases. The CDR3 consists of 13 residues. The V segment lost 5 bases and the J segment 3 bases; nucleotides outside the gene matches: 1. Germline-derived CDR1 and CDR2 are SGHTA and FQGTGA. CDR3 in DNA: TGTGCCAGCAGCCGGGACAGGGACTATGGCTACACCTTC. Amino acid sequence: CASSRDRDYGYTF.